This T cell receptor (beta chain) was identified in a study of T cell repertoires in cytomegalovirus infection. On the study more broadly: Both CMV infection and a matching HLA type were indicated by public TCR beta signatures.

A word on this clonotype: The antigen remains undetermined.

Each CDR3 protein gets one entry after TCRdb re-called the reads with MiXCR. Among some 940,000 distinct CDR3 sequences listed, 30% to 40% were seen once. The CDR3 extends over 13 amino acids. CDR1 SNHLY and CDR2 FYNNEI come from the germline V gene. J gave up 4 bases and V 7 bases, and 7 bases lay outside the gene matches. Study-wide results and limits: Within the response measured ex vivo, HLA-C-restricted CMV-specific TCR beta clonotypes were dominant.

The V gene is TRBV2, the J gene TRBJ2-7, with 7 bases identical to TRBD1. This material consisted of cultured CD8+ T cells from PBMCs, taken from culture after CMV antigen stimulation. This TCR derives from a human donor in good health (CMV status not recorded). Some clones in this sample may be carry-over from other donors' samples. In DNA, the CDR3 is TGTGCCAGCAAGGGGACAGACCGATACGAGCAGTACTTC. Its protein product is CASKGTDRYEQYF.